What follows are 11 T cell receptor beta chains derived from one specimen sequenced in a study of T cell responses to AZD1222 COVID-19 vaccine. Assay: immunoSEQ multiplex PCR; the TCRdb copy retains only in-frame clones and omits some. Found here are approximately 130,000 clones, approximately 90% of them singletons; the top ten hold approximately 9.8%. The specimen was peripheral blood, collected 28 days after the second AZD1222 dose. The receptors originated from an adult who received the AZD1222 COVID-19 vaccine.

V gene TRBV7-8 combines with J gene TRBJ2-1; 12 bases agree with TRBD2. V dropped 5 bases and J dropped 4; count of bases not matched to a gene: 6. The V gene's germline CDR1 is SGHVS and CDR2 FQNEAQ. This CDR3 is built from 16 residues. The CDR3 DNA sequence: TGTGCCAGCAGCCCCCGACTAGCGGGAGCTTACAATGAGCAGTTCTTC. This gives the protein CASSPRLAGAYNEQFF.

The chain carries TRBV7-9 and TRBJ1-2; a possible D gene is TRBD1 (5 bases). In germline, CDR1 is SEHNR, CDR2 FQNEAQ (reference sequence). This CDR3 is 15 amino acids long. With 1 base removed from V and 4 bases from J, the gap between germline ends came to 13 bases. The CDR3 coding sequence is TGTGCCAGCAGCTTAGGGGTCAGGGCCCTCTATGGCTACACCTTC. Amino acid sequence: CASSLGVRALYGYTF.

V and J are TRBV6-5 and TRBJ1-5; possibly TRBD1 for D (6 bases). Germline V gives CDR1 MNHEY, CDR2 SVGAGI. This CDR3 contains 14 residues. Trimming took 4 bases from V and 6 from J, leaving 13 bases between them. The CDR3 protein is CASSWDTGGQPQHF. The CDR3 DNA reads as TGTGCCAGCAGTTGGGACACCGGCGGTCAGCCCCAGCATTTT.

The chain links TRBV4-2 to TRBJ1-1; maybe TRBD1 (5 bases). V gave up 3 bases and J gave up 7 bases, with 9 bases separating them. Looked up from germline, CDR1 is LGHNA and CDR2 is YNFKEQ. CDR3 size: 12 residues. The CDR3 DNA is TGTGCCAGCAGCCAGCGGGGGAGTGAAGCTTTCTTT. Translation gives CASSQRGSEAFF.

V usage is TRBV6-2 or TRBV6-3 and J usage is TRBJ2-1, with TRBD2 matching 9 bases. Looked up from germline, CDR1 is MNHEY and CDR2 is SVGEGT. There are 16 residues in the CDR3. The J segment lost 2 bases and the V segment lost 2 bases, leaving 4 bases of the junction unmatched. DNA of the CDR3: TGTGCCAGCAGTTACCACATAGCGGGAGCCTACAATGAGCAGTTCTTC. Translation gives CASSYHIAGAYNEQFF.

The chain joins TRBV2 to TRBJ1-4; D is unclear. Germline V CDR1 and CDR2: SNHLY, FYNNEI. The CDR3 runs 11 residues. The CDR3 bases are TGTGCGACCGCAACTAATGAAAAACTGTTTTTT. This gives the protein CATATNEKLFF.

The V gene is TRBV19, the J gene TRBJ1-1; D remains unclear. CDR3 size: 12 residues. From germline, CDR1 is LNHDA and CDR2 SQIVND (reference sequence). V gave up 7 bases and J gave up 1 base, with 7 bases separating them. CDR3: CASIGRNTEAFF. In DNA form, the CDR3 reads TGTGCCAGTATAGGGCGGAACACTGAAGCTTTCTTT.

V and J are TRBV10-3 and TRBJ2-3; 12 positions agree with TRBD1. The CDR3 is 15 amino acids. Looked up from germline, CDR1 is ENHRY and CDR2 is SYGVKD. J was trimmed by 3 bases and V by 4 bases; bases with no gene match: 2. For the CDR3, the DNA is TGTGCCATCAGTGGGGGACAGGGGGCAACAGATACGCAGTATTTT. Protein: CAISGGQGATDTQYF.

The chain employs TRBV28 and TRBJ2-1; 14 bases agree with TRBD2. CDR1 MDHEN and CDR2 SYDVKM come from the germline V gene. With V trimmed by 6 bases and J by 8 bases, 6 bases remained unmatched. The CDR3 consists of 15 residues. This chain's CDR3 is CASRTTSGRAYEQFF. As DNA, the CDR3 is TGTGCCAGCAGAACGACTAGCGGGAGGGCCTATGAGCAGTTCTTC.

V usage is TRBV18 and J usage is TRBJ2-1; D is perhaps TRBD1 or TRBD2 (5 bases each). Per the germline V gene, CDR1 is KGHSH and CDR2 is LQKENI. The CDR3 totals 14 residues. V was cut by 0 bases and J by 8 bases, with 11 bases left in between. CDR3 in amino acids: CASSPPGVRDEQFF. Written as DNA, the CDR3 is TGTGCCAGCTCACCACCGGGGGTCAGGGATGAGCAGTTCTTC.

The rearrangement joins TRBV10-3 to TRBJ1-1; 10 nucleotides match TRBD1. Per germline, CDR1 ENHRY and CDR2 SYGVKD. Trimming took 3 bases from V and 3 from J; bases not matched to a gene: 4. This CDR3 spans 15 amino acids. CDR3 sequence: CAISDLDRGDTEAFF. CDR3 DNA: TGTGCCATCAGTGATCTGGACAGGGGGGACACTGAAGCTTTCTTT.